This T cell receptor beta chain came from a study of T-cell memory formation after mild COVID-19. V lost 4 bases and J lost 0; bases outside the gene matches: 12. The germline CDR1 and CDR2 sequences are LGHNA and YSLEER. The CDR3 is 18 residues long. It was 5'RACE with constant-segment primers that produced the TCR alpha and TCR beta cDNA libraries, which carried sample barcodes and UMIs. MiXCR, applied by TCRdb to the 5' RACE reads, yields one record per CDR3 protein. The sample yields 300,000 to 400,000 distinct CDR3 sequences, around an eighth seen once. A remark on this clonotype: No antigen is known for it.

General study findings and limits: The CD4+ clones that contracted clustered mainly within CM and EM, and the CD8+ clones concentrated in EMRA. Several responding clones turned up in pre-infection memory, indicating that cross-reactive memory may have taken part. CD4+ bias marked clones expanding day 15 to 37, unlike balanced contracting clones.

The chain couples TRBV4-3 to TRBJ2-3, with 8 bases aligning to TRBD2. Sequenced sample: PBMCs or a T cell subset sorted from them (not recorded which). This sequence originates from a man aged 18 to 30 who had mild COVID-19 (a few samples of this study predate the infection). Cell type and time point are not known. DNA of the CDR3: TGCGCCAGCAGCCGCCTCTGGCGGGGGGATGCGAGCACAGATACGCAGTATTTT. Translated, it gives CASSRLWRGDASTDTQYF.